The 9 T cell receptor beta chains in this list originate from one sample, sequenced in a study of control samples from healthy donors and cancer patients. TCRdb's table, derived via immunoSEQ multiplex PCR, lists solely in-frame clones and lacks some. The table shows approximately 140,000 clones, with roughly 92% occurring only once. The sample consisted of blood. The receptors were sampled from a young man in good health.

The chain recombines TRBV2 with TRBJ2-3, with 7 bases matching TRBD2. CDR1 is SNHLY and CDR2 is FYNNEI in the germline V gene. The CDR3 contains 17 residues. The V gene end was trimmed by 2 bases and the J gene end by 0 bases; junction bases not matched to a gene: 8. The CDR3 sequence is CASSELSSGPSTDTQYF. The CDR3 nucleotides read TGTGCCAGCAGTGAATTGAGTAGCGGGCCTAGCACAGATACGCAGTATTTT.

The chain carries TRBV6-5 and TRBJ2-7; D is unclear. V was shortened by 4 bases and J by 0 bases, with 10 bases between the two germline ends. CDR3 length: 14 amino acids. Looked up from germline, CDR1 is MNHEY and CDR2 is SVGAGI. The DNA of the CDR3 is TGTGCCAGCAGTTCGTGGGCGAGCTCCTACGAGCAGTACTTC. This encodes CASSSWASSYEQYF.

The DNA of the CDR3 is TGTGCCAGCAGTTCCCGGGGACCGAACACTGAAGCTTTCTTT. Residues: CASSSRGPNTEAFF. The chain is built from TRBV27 and TRBJ1-1; TRBD1 might be the D (5 bases). The germline gives CDR1 MNHEY, CDR2 SMNVEV (reference sequence). V shed 4 bases and J shed 1 base, with 10 bases lying between them. The length of the CDR3 is 14 residues.

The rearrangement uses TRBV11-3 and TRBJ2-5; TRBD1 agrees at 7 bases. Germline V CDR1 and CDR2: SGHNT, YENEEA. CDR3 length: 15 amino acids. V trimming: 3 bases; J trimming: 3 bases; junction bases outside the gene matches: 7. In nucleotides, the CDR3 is TGTGCCAGCAGCTTGGGGCTGACAGGGAAAGAGACCCAGTACTTC. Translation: CASSLGLTGKETQYF.

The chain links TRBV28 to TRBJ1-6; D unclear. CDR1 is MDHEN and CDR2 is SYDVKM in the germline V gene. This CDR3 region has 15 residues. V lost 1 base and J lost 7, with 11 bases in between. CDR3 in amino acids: CASSLYSVKNSPLHF. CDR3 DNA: TGTGCCAGCAGTTTATATAGCGTCAAGAATTCACCCCTCCACTTT.

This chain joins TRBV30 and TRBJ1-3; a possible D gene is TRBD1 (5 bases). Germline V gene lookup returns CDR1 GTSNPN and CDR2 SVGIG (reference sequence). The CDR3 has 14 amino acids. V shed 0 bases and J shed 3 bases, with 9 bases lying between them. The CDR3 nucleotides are TGTGCCTGGAGTGTCGGCCAGGGTGGAAACACCATATATTTT. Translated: CAWSVGQGGNTIYF.

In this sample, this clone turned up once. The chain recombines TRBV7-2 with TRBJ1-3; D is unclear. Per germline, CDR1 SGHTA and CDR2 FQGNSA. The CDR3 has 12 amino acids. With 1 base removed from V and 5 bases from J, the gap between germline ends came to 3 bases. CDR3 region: CASSLGRNTIYF. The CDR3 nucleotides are TGTGCCAGCAGCTTAGGGAGAAACACCATATATTTT.

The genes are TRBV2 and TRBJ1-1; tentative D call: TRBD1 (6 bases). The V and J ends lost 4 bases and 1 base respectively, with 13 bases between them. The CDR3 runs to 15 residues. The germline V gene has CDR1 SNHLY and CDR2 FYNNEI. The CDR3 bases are TGTGCCAGCAGTGTCTGGGGGGCCGGGAACACTGAAGCTTTCTTT. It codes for CASSVWGAGNTEAFF. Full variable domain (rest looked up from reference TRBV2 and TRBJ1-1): EPEVTQTPSHQVTQMGQEVILRCVPISNHLYFYWYRQILGQKVEFLVSFYNNEISEKSEIFDDQFSVERPDGSNFTLKIRSTKLEDSAMYFCASSVWGAGNTEAFFGQGTRLTVV.

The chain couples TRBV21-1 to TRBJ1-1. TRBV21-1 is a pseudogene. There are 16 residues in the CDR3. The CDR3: CASSKVWLGVFAEAFF. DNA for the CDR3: TGTGCCAGCAGCAAAGTCTGGTTGGGGGTTTTCGCTGAAGCTTTCTTT.